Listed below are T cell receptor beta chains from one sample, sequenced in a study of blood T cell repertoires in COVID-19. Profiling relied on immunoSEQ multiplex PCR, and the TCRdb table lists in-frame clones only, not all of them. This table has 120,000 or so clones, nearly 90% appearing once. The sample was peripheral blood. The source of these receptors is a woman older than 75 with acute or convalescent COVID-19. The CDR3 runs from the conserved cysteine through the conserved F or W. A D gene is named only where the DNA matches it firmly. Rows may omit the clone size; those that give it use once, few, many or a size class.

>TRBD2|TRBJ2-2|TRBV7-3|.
TGTGCCAGCAGCTTAACGTTAGCGGGGGCCCATACCGGGGAGCTGTTTTTT
CASSLTLAGAHTGELFF
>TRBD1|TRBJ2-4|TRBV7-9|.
TGTGCCAGCAGCTTAGGGGTCCCGGGACAGGTTATAGCCAAAAACATTCAGTACTTC
CASSLGVPGQVIAKNIQYF
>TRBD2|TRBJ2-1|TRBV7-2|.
TGTGCCAGCAGCGGGCGACTAGCGTGGAATGAGCAGTTCTTC
CASSGRLAWNEQFF
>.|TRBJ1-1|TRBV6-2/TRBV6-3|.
TGTGCCAGCAGTGCCGCGGCGGTCACTGAAGCTTTCTTT
CASSAAAVTEAFF
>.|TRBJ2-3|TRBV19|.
TGTGCCAGTAGTATAGAGGCCCACACAGATACGCAGTATTTT
CASSIEAHTDTQYF
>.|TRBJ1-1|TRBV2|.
TGTGCCAGCAGTGATTTCTTTCTGACTGAAGCTTTCTTT
CASSDFFLTEAFF
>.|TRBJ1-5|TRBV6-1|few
TGTGCCAGCAGTGAACTGAACAAAAATCAGCCCCAGCATTTT
CASSELNKNQPQHF
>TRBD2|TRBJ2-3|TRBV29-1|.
TGCAGCGTCTCCGGGACTAGCGAATCAGATACGCAGTATTTT
CSVSGTSESDTQYF
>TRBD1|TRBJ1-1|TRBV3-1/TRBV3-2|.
TGTGCCAGCAGCCAAATTACAGGGGGCCCGAACACTGAAGCTTTCTTT
CASSQITGGPNTEAFF
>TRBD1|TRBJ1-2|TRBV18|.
TGTGCCAGCTCAACGTGGGACAGTGCTAACTATGGCTACACCTTC
CASSTWDSANYGYTF
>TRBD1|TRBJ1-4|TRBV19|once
TGTGCCAGTAGTATCGCCGGGACAGAAAATGAAAAACTGTTTTTT
CASSIAGTENEKLFF
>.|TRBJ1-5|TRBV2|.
TGTGCCAGCAGCGACTTTGTAGTAAGTAAGCCCCAGCATTTT
CASSDFVVSKPQHF
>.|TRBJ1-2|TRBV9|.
TGTGCCAGCAGCACCGGTCGAGGGTATGGCTACACCTTC
CASSTGRGYGYTF
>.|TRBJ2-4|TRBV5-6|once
TGTGCCAGCAGCTGGAGACAGACCAGAGCCAAAAACATTCAGTACTTC
CASSWRQTRAKNIQYF
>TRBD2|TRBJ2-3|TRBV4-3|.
TGCGCCAGCAGCCAAGACTGGCTAGCGGGGGGGTTAGATACGCAGTATTTT
CASSQDWLAGGLDTQYF
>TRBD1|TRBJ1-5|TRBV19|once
TGTGCCAGTAGTATAAGTCTGGGACAGGGGAATCAGCCCCAGCATTTT
CASSISLGQGNQPQHF
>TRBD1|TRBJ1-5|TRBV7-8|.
TGTGCCAGCAGCTTCAGGGGGCGACCCCAGCATTTT
CASSFRGRPQHF
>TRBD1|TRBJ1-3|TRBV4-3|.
TGCGCCAGCAGCCAAGATAAGCCGGGACAGGGGGTACCAGGAAACACCATATATTTT
CASSQDKPGQGVPGNTIYF
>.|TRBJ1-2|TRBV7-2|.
TGTGCCAGCAGCCCCGGACAGTTCTATGGCTACACCTTC
CASSPGQFYGYTF
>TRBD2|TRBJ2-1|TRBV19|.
TGTGCCAGTAGTATTAGGCTAGCGGTCAATGAGCAGTTCTTC
CASSIRLAVNEQFF
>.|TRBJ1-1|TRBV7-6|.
TGTGCCAGCAGCTTCAAAGCCGGGACAATTTCCGAAGCTTTCTTT
CASSFKAGTISEAFF
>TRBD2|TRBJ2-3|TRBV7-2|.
TGTGCCAGCAGCTCAACTAGCGGGAGGGCCGTAGAGCAGTATTTT
CASSSTSGRAVEQYF
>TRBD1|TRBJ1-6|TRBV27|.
TGTGCCAGCAGCCACGGACAGGCATCACCTAATTCACCCCTCCACTTT
CASSHGQASPNSPLHF
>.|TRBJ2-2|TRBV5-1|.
TGCGCCAGCAGCTTGTCTCGGGGGAACACCGGGGAGCTGTTTTTT
CASSLSRGNTGELFF